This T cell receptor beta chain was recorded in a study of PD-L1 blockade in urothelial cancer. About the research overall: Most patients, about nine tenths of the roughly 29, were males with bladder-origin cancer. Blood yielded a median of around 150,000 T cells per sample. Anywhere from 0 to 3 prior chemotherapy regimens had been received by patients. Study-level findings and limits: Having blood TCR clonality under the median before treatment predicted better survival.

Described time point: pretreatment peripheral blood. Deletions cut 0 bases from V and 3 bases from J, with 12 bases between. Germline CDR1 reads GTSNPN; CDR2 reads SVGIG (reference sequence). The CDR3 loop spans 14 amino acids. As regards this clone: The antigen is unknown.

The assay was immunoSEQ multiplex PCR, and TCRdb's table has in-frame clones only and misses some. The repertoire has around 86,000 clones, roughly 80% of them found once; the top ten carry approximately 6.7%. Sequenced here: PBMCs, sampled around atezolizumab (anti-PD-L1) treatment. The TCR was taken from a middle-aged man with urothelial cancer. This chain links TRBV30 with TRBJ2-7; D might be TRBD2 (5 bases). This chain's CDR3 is CAWSVRGEHYEQYF. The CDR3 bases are TGTGCCTGGAGTGTACGGGGAGAACACTACGAGCAGTACTTC.